Sequencing of this T cell receptor beta chain was carried out in a study of T cells in Graves' hyperthyroidism and ophthalmopathy. General study points: Most clonotypes expanded in thyroid above 0.001 were likewise present in blood. For ophthalmopathy, model prediction preceded onset by a median roughly 6.5 months.

A few counts support this clonotype. The antigen remains undetermined. Diagnoses were established using clinical symptoms, serum thyroxine and TRAb, thyroid ultrasound and orbital computed tomography. The length of the CDR3 is 15 residues. Germline V gene data show CDR1 as LNHDA and CDR2 as SQIVND (reference sequence). Germline trimming cut 3 bases from V and 8 bases from J; bases unmatched to any gene: 5. What was amplified from RNA transcripts were TCR beta CDR3 regions. A first-round RT-PCR of the TCR CDR3 used the HTBI primer set. TCRdb ran MiXCR on the multiplex PCR reads and lists one entry per CDR3 protein. The repertoire holds some 690,000 distinct CDR3 sequences, with 17% as singletons.

Material: blood. The chain combines TRBV19 with TRBJ2-1; 12 positions match TRBD2. The sequence was collected from a man between 45 and 60 years old with Graves' hyperthyroidism. The DNA for the CDR3 is TGTGCCAGTAGTATGACTAGCGGGAGTTGGGATGAGCAGTTCTTC. As protein: CASSMTSGSWDEQFF.